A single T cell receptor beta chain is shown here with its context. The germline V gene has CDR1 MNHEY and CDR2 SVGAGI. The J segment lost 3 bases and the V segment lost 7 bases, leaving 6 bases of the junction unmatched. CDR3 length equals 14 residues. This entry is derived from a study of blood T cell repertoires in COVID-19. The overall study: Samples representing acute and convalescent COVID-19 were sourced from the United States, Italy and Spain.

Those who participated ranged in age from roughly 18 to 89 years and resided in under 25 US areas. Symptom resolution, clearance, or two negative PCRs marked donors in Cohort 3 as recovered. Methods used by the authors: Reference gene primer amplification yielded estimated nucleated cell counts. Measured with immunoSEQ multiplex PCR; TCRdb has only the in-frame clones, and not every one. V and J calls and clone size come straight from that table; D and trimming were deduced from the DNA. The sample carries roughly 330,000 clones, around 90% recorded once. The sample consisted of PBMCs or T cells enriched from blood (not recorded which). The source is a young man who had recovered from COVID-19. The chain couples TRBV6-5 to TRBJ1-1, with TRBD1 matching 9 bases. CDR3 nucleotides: TGTGCCAGCACCACAGGGGGCGAGGACACTGAAGCTTTCTTT. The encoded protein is CASTTGGEDTEAFF.